The 14 T cell receptor beta chains below all came from one sample that was sequenced in a study of beta chain features in type 1 diabetes. Of the isolated RNA, all was reverse transcribed, and so the sequenced material was expressed TCRB transcripts. Here immunoSEQ multiplex PCR was the method, and the copy in TCRdb shows in-frame clones only, minus some. Here the sample spans almost 250,000 clones, 13% to 15% being singletons. Sequenced: naive CD4+ T cells from blood. The receptors here all came from a woman between 35 and 50 years old in good health.

In this sample, this clone turned up a few times. The chain joins TRBV11-2 to TRBJ2-2, with 12 bases matching TRBD2. Germline assignment: CDR1 SGHAT and CDR2 FQNNGV. The CDR3 contains 17 residues. The V segment lost 5 bases and the J segment 2 bases; nucleotides outside the gene matches: 6. CDR3 bases: TGTGCCAGCAGCGACAGACTAGCGGGGGCTAACACCGGGGAGCTGTTTTTT. Its protein is CASSDRLAGANTGELFF.

The chain carries TRBV7-6 and TRBJ1-1; D is possibly TRBD1 (5 bases). Per the germline V gene, CDR1 is SGHVS and CDR2 is FNYEAQ. This CDR3 region has 15 residues. V lost 6 bases and J 2 bases, leaving 16 bases between the germline ends. This CDR3 is CASRYLGGSNTEAFF. The CDR3 bases are TGTGCCAGCAGATACCTTGGGGGGAGCAACACTGAAGCTTTCTTT.

This chain joins TRBV6-6 and TRBJ1-5, with a possible D match to TRBD1 (6 bases). V shed 6 bases and J shed 3 bases, with 15 bases lying between them. Germline assignment: CDR1 MNHNY and CDR2 SVGAGI (reference sequence). CDR3 length equals 15 residues. The CDR3 spells CASSRREGDNQPQHF. CDR3 in DNA: TGTGCCAGCAGCCGCCGAGAGGGGGACAATCAGCCCCAGCATTTT.

The J gene is TRBJ2-1, the V gene TRBV27; 15 bases are shared with TRBD2. Trimming removed 4 bases from V and 8 bases from J; junction bases left unmatched: 9. The germline V gene encodes CDR1 MNHEY and CDR2 SMNVEV (reference sequence). This CDR3 region has 17 residues. The CDR3 DNA reads TGTGCCAGCAGTTCGTTAGGACTAGCGGGGGGGCTGGATGAGCAGTTCTTC. It encodes CASSSLGLAGGLDEQFF.

J is TRBJ2-3 and V is TRBV2; 9 nucleotides align to TRBD2. The CDR3 runs 17 residues. V lost 6 bases to trimming and J lost 2 bases; unmatched junction nucleotides: 12. CDR1 and CDR2 from the germline V gene are SNHLY and FYNNEI. The CDR3 protein is CASRDVRTSATTDTQYF. The CDR3 nucleotides read TGTGCCAGCAGAGACGTTAGGACTAGCGCCACCACAGATACGCAGTATTTT.

The chain joins TRBV5-6 to TRBJ1-4, with a tentative D call TRBD1 (6 bases). V was cut by 0 bases and J by 7 bases, with 19 bases left in between. The CDR3 runs to 17 residues. Germline CDR1 is SGHDT and CDR2 is YYEEEE. This CDR3 reads CASSLVGGAESGEKLFF. The CDR3 DNA is TGTGCCAGCAGCTTGGTTGGGGGCGCGGAGTCAGGTGAAAAACTGTTTTTT.

This chain connects TRBV5-1 to TRBJ1-2, with D perhaps TRBD1 (5 bases). Germline CDR1 reads SGHRS; CDR2 reads YFSETQ. The CDR3 runs 13 residues. Trimming stripped 0 bases from V and 7 bases from J, with 10 bases between. CDR3 in amino acids: CASSLAHRSGYTF. The CDR3 DNA follows: TGCGCCAGCAGCTTGGCTCACAGGTCTGGCTACACCTTC.

This sequence joins TRBV18 and TRBJ1-1; D unresolved. This CDR3 contains 14 residues. Germline V CDR1 and CDR2: KGHSH, LQKENI. V was trimmed by 1 base and J by 4 bases, leaving 10 bases between them. In DNA, the CDR3 is TGTGCCAGCTCACCACTAGCGCTCGCCACTGAAGCTTTCTTT. This sequence encodes CASSPLALATEAFF. The whole variable domain, filled in from reference TRBV18 and TRBJ1-1, reads NAGVMQNPRHLVRRRGQEARLRCSPMKGHSHVYWYRQLPEEGLKFMVYLQKENIIDESGMPKERFSAEFPKEGPSILRIQQVVRGDSAAYFCASSPLALATEAFFGQGTRLTVV.

This clone was observed a few times. Here the CDR3 reads CASSKGRRTPASTDTQYF. CDR3 sequence (DNA): TGTGCCAGCAGCAAAGGCCGGAGGACGCCTGCTAGCACAGATACGCAGTATTTT. The chain links TRBV21-1 to TRBJ2-3; TRBD2, as called in the table, went unchecked against the DNA. TRBV21-1 is recorded as a pseudogene. This CDR3 has 18 amino acids.

This clone was recorded a few times. The J gene is TRBJ1-5, the V gene TRBV7-9, with 8 bases fitting TRBD1. This CDR3 comprises 14 residues. The V gene end was trimmed by 5 bases and the J gene end by 5 bases; junction bases not matched to a gene: 5. Germline V gives CDR1 SEHNR, CDR2 FQNEAQ (reference sequence). CDR3 DNA: TGTGCCAGCAGCCCGGGACAGGCGTATCAGCCCCAGCATTTT. Residues: CASSPGQAYQPQHF.

The V gene is TRBV5-6, the J gene TRBJ2-2, with unresolved D. The V end was cut by 0 bases, the J end by 4 bases, with 13 bases between. Germline-derived CDR1 and CDR2 are SGHDT and YYEEEE. CDR3 length equals 16 residues. The CDR3 sequence: CASSLELGTGTGELFF. The CDR3, as DNA: TGTGCCAGCAGCTTGGAACTGGGTACGGGCACCGGGGAGCTGTTTTTT.

This clone was observed a few times. The CDR3 bases are TGTGCCAGCCGTAAGGCGGGGGACCGCAATGAGCAGTTCTTC. Protein: CASRKAGDRNEQFF. J is TRBJ2-1 and V is TRBV7-9; TRBD2 matches 7 bases. CDR3 length equals 14 residues. CDR1 is SEHNR and CDR2 is FQNEAQ in the germline V gene (reference sequence). The V gene end was trimmed by 8 bases and the J gene end by 6 bases; junction bases not matched to a gene: 10. Using reference TRBV7-9 and TRBJ2-1 for the parts outside the CDR3, the full variable domain is DTGVSQNPRHKITKRGQNVTFRCDPISEHNRLYWYRQTLGQGPEFLTYFQNEAQLEKSRLLSDRFSAERPKGSFSTLEIQRTEQGDSAMYLCASRKAGDRNEQFFGPGTRLTVL.

The chain combines TRBV6-5 with TRBJ1-2; 9 bases line up with TRBD1. The germline gives CDR1 MNHEY, CDR2 SVGAGI. Losses at the gene ends were 6 bases for V and 6 bases for J; bases not matched to a gene: 8. This CDR3 is 14 amino acids long. CDR3 residues: CASSDGDRVNGYTF. CDR3 DNA sequence: TGTGCCAGCAGCGATGGGGACAGGGTAAATGGCTACACCTTC.

This chain uses TRBV27 with TRBJ2-6; no definite D call. Germline CDR1 MNHEY, CDR2 SMNVEV (reference sequence). The V gene lost 2 bases and the J gene lost 2 bases, with 7 bases spanning the gap. This CDR3 comprises 15 residues. DNA for the CDR3: TGTGCCAGCAGTTTACTTCCCCCTGGGGCCAACGTCCTGACTTTC. This encodes CASSLLPPGANVLTF.